This T cell receptor (beta chain) was recorded in a study of blood T cell repertoires in COVID-19 (dated by TCRdb to 2020 to 2022). The study in broad terms: Collaborator samples came from the United States, Italy and Spain and covered acute and convalescent phases of COVID-19. The material from the prospective study consisted of cDNA or gDNA derived from T cells, B-cell-depleted T cells, or PBMCs. Subjects who had been exposed to COVID-19, were actively infected with it, or had recovered from it provided the deeply sampled blood TCRbeta repertoires that made up the dataset. The repertoires were made available in a free public database intended to serve as a resource for research on the immune response to SARS-CoV-2. The samples were drawn from the first 160 participants of the ongoing ImmuneRACE study and from 1,254 subjects provided by 6 global collaborators. Sample metadata almost always included a de-identified subject ID, COVID-19 status, age in years and sex. Where available, HLA class I and class II types were taken from metadata supplied by the sample provider and were not determined by assay-based typing.

Points on this clone: Its antigen has not been determined. Qualities for individual bases were not recorded, and no much larger clone is one base off.

TCRbeta CDR3 regions were amplified from genomic DNA by means of the immunoSEQ Assay, a bias-controlled multiplex PCR. As for the authors' bioinformatics: The number of nucleated cells in each sample was estimated by amplification of reference gene primers within the assay. To quantify the absolute abundance of each unique TCRbeta CDR3 rearrangement, sequence reads were collapsed and filtered. For each sample, productive Simpson clonality was calculated as the square root of Simpson's diversity index across productive rearrangements. As stored in TCRdb, this immuneACCESS dataset retains in-frame rearrangements with V and J assigned. A fraction of the clones does not appear; measured against another copy, unresolved V genes explain less than half of the discrepancy, and the remainder lacks a known reason. For V, J and clone size, that table is used; D and trimming come from the DNA. The sample yields 150,000 to 200,000 clones; about 92% were counted once. Of the sample, about 4.6% falls within the top ten clones.

Broad study findings and their caveats: How much clinical and demographic metadata was included differed by source and by participant, and the metadata was provided uncurated.

One collaborating source in Seattle enrolled patients during active infection and followed them longitudinally through the course of disease. Collaborating institutions collected whole blood in K2EDTA tubes following their own protocols. Collaborator samples were shipped for TCRbeta analysis as frozen whole blood, isolated PBMCs, or DNA extracted from either sample type. The sequence came from a man aged 25 to 40 with COVID-19, enrolled during active disease. Specimen: peripheral blood.

Read as DNA, the sequence is TGTGCCAGCAGTTACTCGTACAGGGGGGGCAATCAGCCCCAGCATTTT. The encoded protein is CASSYSYRGGNQPQHF. The chain is encoded by TRBV6-5 joined to TRBJ1-5, with TRBD1 matching 8 junction bases. Taken from cysteine to phenylalanine, the CDR3 has 16 residues. The kept DNA is CDR3 alone, 48 bases in frame from the first base. CDR1 is given as MNHEY and CDR2 as SVGAGI, both from the germline V gene. V loses 0 bases at its end and J loses 2 bases; junction bases beyond the gene matches: 3.